Listed here are 18 T cell receptor beta chains from one sample, sequenced in a study of T cell responses to AZD1222 COVID-19 vaccine. The table came from immunoSEQ multiplex PCR; TCRdb's copy has only in-frame clones and leaves some out. The table lists approximately 150,000 clones, around nine tenths of them singletons. The sample was peripheral blood, taken 28 days after the second AZD1222 dose. These receptors were collected from an adult who received the AZD1222 COVID-19 vaccine.

V is TRBV7-9 and J is TRBJ1-2, with D hard to call. Trimming removed 1 base at V and 4 bases at J, with 10 bases between. Germline CDR1 is SEHNR and CDR2 is FQNEAQ (reference sequence). The CDR3 loop spans 14 amino acids. The chain's CDR3 is CASSLGSQPYGYTF. The CDR3 DNA reads TGTGCCAGCAGCTTAGGTTCACAGCCCTATGGCTACACCTTC. The full variable domain, completed using reference TRBV7-9 and TRBJ1-2, is DTGVSQNPRHKITKRGQNVTFRCDPISEHNRLYWYRQTLGQGPEFLTYFQNEAQLEKSRLLSDRFSAERPKGSFSTLEIQRTEQGDSAMYLCASSLGSQPYGYTFGSGTRLTVV.

This sequence joins TRBV7-9 and TRBJ2-7; 9 bases match TRBD2. V was clipped by 1 base and J by 6 bases; unmatched bases: 7. This CDR3 comprises 15 residues. Germline CDR1 reads SEHNR; CDR2 reads FQNEAQ (reference sequence). The CDR3: CASSLENSGRPEQYF. CDR3 in DNA: TGTGCCAGCAGCTTAGAAAATAGCGGGAGACCCGAGCAGTACTTC. Based on the CDR3 plus reference TRBV7-9 and TRBJ2-7, the full variable domain is DTGVSQNPRHKITKRGQNVTFRCDPISEHNRLYWYRQTLGQGPEFLTYFQNEAQLEKSRLLSDRFSAERPKGSFSTLEIQRTEQGDSAMYLCASSLENSGRPEQYFGPGTRLTVT.

The chain has TRBV19 and TRBJ1-5, with 10 bases aligning to TRBD1. Germline CDR1 LNHDA, CDR2 SQIVND (reference sequence). The CDR3 runs 15 residues. V lost 5 bases and J lost 15; bases outside the gene matches: 16. DNA of the CDR3: TGTGCCAGTAGTGGGACCGGGACAGGGGCCTCAAACGGGCATTTT. Translating it yields CASSGTGTGASNGHF. The full variable domain, its missing parts supplied by reference TRBV19 and TRBJ1-5, is DGGITQSPKYLFRKEGQNVTLSCEQNLNHDAMYWYRQDPGQGLRLIYYSQIVNDFQKGDIAEGYSVSREKKESFPLTVTSAQKNPTAFYLCASSGTGTGASNGHFGDGTRLSIL.

The gene calls are TRBV7-2 and TRBJ2-7, with D tentatively TRBD1 (6 bases). Trimming shortened V by 5 bases and J by 0 bases, and 14 bases separated the two germline ends. This CDR3 region has 15 residues. Germline V gene lookup returns CDR1 SGHTA and CDR2 FQGNSA. The CDR3 region is CASSAGTTDSYEQYF. In DNA form, the CDR3 reads TGTGCCAGCAGCGCCGGGACAACGGACTCCTACGAGCAGTACTTC.

This chain joins TRBV7-2 and TRBJ1-1; D remains unclear. Germline assignment: CDR1 SGHTA and CDR2 FQGNSA. The germline V and J ends were trimmed by 2 bases and 7 bases, with 11 bases remaining between them. There are 13 residues in the CDR3. The chain's CDR3 is CASSLHVTDEAFF. The CDR3 DNA follows: TGTGCCAGCAGCTTACATGTGACGGATGAAGCTTTCTTT. The entire variable domain, with the rest obtained from reference TRBV7-2 and TRBJ1-1, is as follows: GAGVSQSPSNKVTEKGKDVELRCDPISGHTALYWYRQSLGQGLEFLIYFQGNSAPDKSGLPSDRFSAERTGGSVSTLTIQRTQQEDSAVYLCASSLHVTDEAFFGQGTRLTVV.

The chain carries TRBV3-1 (or the pseudogene TRBV3-2) and TRBJ1-6; a possible D gene is TRBD1 (5 bases). The CDR3 spans 14 residues. Germline values: CDR1 LGHDT, CDR2 YNNKEL (reference sequence). Trimming removed 0 bases at V and 14 bases at J, with 14 bases between. CDR3 residues: CASSQEGVIQALHF. As DNA, the CDR3 is TGTGCCAGCAGCCAAGAGGGGGTCATTCAAGCCCTCCACTTT.

About this clone itself: Other DNA sequences in the sample encode the same CDR3. V gene TRBV9 combines with J gene TRBJ1-1; D remains unclear. The germline CDR1 and CDR2 sequences are SGDLS and YYNGEE. The V and J ends lost 0 bases and 8 bases respectively, with 11 bases between them. The CDR3 loop spans 13 amino acids. CDR3 residues: CASSVVSGSEAFF. CDR3 nucleotides: TGTGCCAGCAGCGTAGTATCGGGGAGCGAAGCTTTCTTT.

The V gene is TRBV10-3, the J gene TRBJ1-4; D is unclear. Germline CDR1 and CDR2: ENHRY and SYGVKD. V was trimmed by 3 bases and J by 5 bases, leaving 16 bases between them. The CDR3 has 16 amino acids. Here the CDR3 DNA reads TGTGCCATCAGTGATGGGGATGGCAGGAGGAATGAAAAACTGTTTTTT. Its translation is CAISDGDGRRNEKLFF.

The chain links TRBV2 to TRBJ1-1, with 11 bases fitting TRBD1. This CDR3 has 14 residues. Per germline, CDR1 SNHLY and CDR2 FYNNEI. Losses at the gene ends were 6 bases for V and 10 bases for J; bases not matched to a gene: 10. DNA for the CDR3: TGTGCCAGCAGCGCCTCGGGACAGGGGGTGTCAGCTTTCTTT. As protein: CASSASGQGVSAFF.

The chain combines TRBV11-2 with TRBJ1-2; D gene ambiguous. Trimming took 5 bases from V and 1 from J, leaving 11 bases between them. The germline gives CDR1 SGHAT, CDR2 FQNNGV. This CDR3 spans 14 amino acids. The CDR3 loop reads CASSRTQLNYGYTF. The CDR3 region has the DNA TGTGCCAGCAGCCGCACGCAGCTTAACTATGGCTACACCTTC.

This chain connects TRBV10-3 to TRBJ1-2; perhaps TRBD1 as D (5 bases). V was cut by 3 bases and J by 6 bases, with 20 bases left in between. Germline CDR1 and CDR2: ENHRY and SYGVKD. The CDR3 is made up of 16 amino acids. The CDR3, as DNA: TGTGCCATCAGTGAAGAGCCTGCCGGGGGATTAAATGGCTACACCTTC. The encoded protein is CAISEEPAGGLNGYTF.

This clone was seen just once. V gene TRBV28 combines with J gene TRBJ2-3, with D perhaps matching TRBD1 or TRBD2 (5 bases each). Germline lookup yields CDR1 MDHEN and CDR2 SYDVKM. The V gene lost 8 bases and the J gene lost 0 bases, with 15 bases spanning the gap. This CDR3 has 15 residues. CDR3 loop: CASLEGRRSTDTQYF. The CDR3 nucleotides are TGTGCCAGCTTAGAGGGACGGCGCAGCACAGATACGCAGTATTTT.

The V gene is TRBV19, the J gene TRBJ1-2; TRBD1 aligns across 7 bases. Losses at the gene ends were 5 bases for V and 4 bases for J; bases not matched to a gene: 13. Per the germline V gene, CDR1 is LNHDA and CDR2 is SQIVND (reference sequence). This CDR3 is 16 amino acids long. Here the CDR3 DNA reads TGTGCCAGTAGTTCAGGGGGGTCAACAGGGAGCTATGGCTACACCTTC. It is translated as CASSSGGSTGSYGYTF. Full variable domain (rest looked up from reference TRBV19 and TRBJ1-2): DGGITQSPKYLFRKEGQNVTLSCEQNLNHDAMYWYRQDPGQGLRLIYYSQIVNDFQKGDIAEGYSVSREKKESFPLTVTSAQKNPTAFYLCASSSGGSTGSYGYTFGSGTRLTVV.

This sequence joins TRBV6-5 and TRBJ2-5, with a tentative D call TRBD1 (7 bases). The germline CDR1 and CDR2 sequences are MNHEY and SVGAGI. The CDR3 is made up of 14 amino acids. Trimming cost V 7 bases and J 2 bases, with 14 bases left between them. CDR3 sequence reads: CASKGGQLQETQYF. The CDR3 nucleotides are TGTGCCAGCAAGGGGGGACAGTTACAAGAGACCCAGTACTTC.

The V gene is TRBV24-1, the J gene TRBJ2-3; D call uncertain. V lost 4 bases to trimming and J lost 4 bases, with 11 bases between them. CDR1 is KGHDR, CDR2 SFDVKD, per germline. There are 14 residues in the CDR3. The CDR3 bases are TGTGCCACCAGTGAGGGTTCAGTCGCAGATACGCAGTATTTT. It encodes CATSEGSVADTQYF.

This chain uses TRBV3-1 (or the pseudogene TRBV3-2) with TRBJ2-4, with 8 bases identical to TRBD2. CDR1 is LGHDT, CDR2 YNNKEL, per germline (reference sequence). This CDR3 is built from 19 residues. J was trimmed by 4 bases and V by 1 base; bases with no gene match: 15. CDR3 coding DNA: TGTGCCAGCAGCCAAGTCGTTCTAGCGGGCGAAGACTTTAAAAACATTCAGTACTTC. Translating gives CASSQVVLAGEDFKNIQYF.

This clone was seen only once. J is TRBJ1-3 and V is TRBV7-9; D is uncertain. CDR3 length: 16 residues. The germline gives CDR1 SEHNR, CDR2 FQNEAQ (reference sequence). V lost 8 bases, J lost 0 bases, and 17 bases lay in between. CDR3 sequence reads: CASRGRRLTSGNTIYF. CDR3 coding DNA: TGTGCCAGCCGGGGTCGCAGGTTAACCTCTGGAAACACCATATATTTT.

This chain links TRBV4-1 with TRBJ1-6; D is undetermined. The CDR3 is 15 amino acids. V was cut by 4 bases and J by 10 bases, with 17 bases left in between. Germline V CDR1 and CDR2: MGHRA, YSYEKL. The CDR3 DNA sequence: TGCGCCAGCAGCCCGAGGCGGGGTGAAGACTCACCCCTCCACTTT. Encoded protein: CASSPRRGEDSPLHF.